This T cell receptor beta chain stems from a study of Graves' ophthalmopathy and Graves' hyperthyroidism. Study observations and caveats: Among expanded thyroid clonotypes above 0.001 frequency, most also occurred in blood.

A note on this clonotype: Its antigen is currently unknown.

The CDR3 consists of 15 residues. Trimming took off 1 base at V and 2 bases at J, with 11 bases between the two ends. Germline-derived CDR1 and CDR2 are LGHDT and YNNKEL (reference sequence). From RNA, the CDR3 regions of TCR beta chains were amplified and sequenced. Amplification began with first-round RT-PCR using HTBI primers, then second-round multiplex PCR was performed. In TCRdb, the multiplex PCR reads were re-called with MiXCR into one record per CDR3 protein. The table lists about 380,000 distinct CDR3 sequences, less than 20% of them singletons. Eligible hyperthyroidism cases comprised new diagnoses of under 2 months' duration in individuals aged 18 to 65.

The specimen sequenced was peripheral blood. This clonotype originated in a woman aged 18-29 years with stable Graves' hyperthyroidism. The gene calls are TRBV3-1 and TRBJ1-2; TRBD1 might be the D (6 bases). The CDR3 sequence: CASSQGAGANYGYTF. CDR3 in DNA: TGTGCCAGCAGCCAAGGGGCAGGGGCAAACTATGGCTACACCTTC.